These 24 T cell receptor beta chains came from one sample sequenced in a study of human T cells and chemical hapten exposure (dated by TCRdb to the early 2020s). The library was made by RACE. These reads were obtained on a NextSeq 500. TCRdb trimmed the raw reads at Q25, called clones with MiXCR and kept productive beta chains. Rows with one shared CDR3 protein collapse into an entry with the most common genes and DNA. The sample table holds about 84,000 distinct CDR3 sequences, of which about 10% were seen once. The biggest ten clones account for more than 4% of the sample. The time point label for this specimen denotes: patch test 2, 6 weeks after DPC sensitization. According to the study, the label for this sample's treatment or condition signals: therapeutic diphenylcyclopropenone sensitization with weekly scalp DPC. This specimen was whole blood, taken in connection with sensitization to the hapten diphenylcyclopropenone (DPC). Source of these receptors: a woman aged 45-60 years with alopecia areata. Some clones in this sample may be carry-over from other donors' samples.

This clonotype was recorded a few times. Since a much larger clone is just one base distant, this may be a read error. The genes are TRBV7-9 and TRBJ2-3; D perhaps matches TRBD1 (5 bases). The germline gives CDR1 SEHNR, CDR2 FQNEAQ (reference sequence). Trimming cost V 2 bases and J 6 bases, with 18 bases left between them. The CDR3 covers 16 residues. The DNA for the CDR3 is TGTGCCAGCAGCTTAACATTGGTAGGGGTGCTCGATACGCAGTATTTT. As protein: CASSLTLVGVLDTQYF.

The chain couples TRBV9 to TRBJ2-1; 7 bases line up with TRBD1. The germline V gene has CDR1 SGDLS and CDR2 YYNGEE. V dropped 0 bases and J dropped 15; count of bases not matched to a gene: 6. CDR3 length: 12 residues. CDR3 region: CASSVARQGLFF. The CDR3 DNA sequence: TGTGCCAGCAGCGTAGCTCGACAGGGTTTGTTCTTC.

Many counts were recorded for this clonotype. This chain joins TRBV7-9 and TRBJ2-1; 10 nucleotides match TRBD2. The V gene's germline CDR1 is SEHNR and CDR2 FQNEAQ (reference sequence). The CDR3 is 18 residues long. The V gene end was trimmed by 5 bases and the J gene end by 5 bases; junction bases not matched to a gene: 15. The DNA of the CDR3 is TGTGCCAGCAGCCACTGGACAGGGAGGGGACTAGCGAACAATGAGCAGTTCTTC. Translation: CASSHWTGRGLANNEQFF.

This clonotype was observed a handful of times. This rearrangement joins TRBV29-1 to TRBJ2-2; TRBD2 matches at 7 bases. CDR1 SQVTM and CDR2 ANQGSEA come from the germline V gene. This CDR3 contains 12 residues. V was clipped by 4 bases and J by 6 bases; unmatched bases: 2. CDR3 coding DNA: TGCAGCGTTGGGCGGGAGCCCGGGGAGCTGTTTTTT. It encodes CSVGREPGELFF.

This clonotype was seen repeatedly, ten times or more. The chain links TRBV6-6 to TRBJ1-5, with D possibly being TRBD1 (6 bases). The ends were cut back, 2 bases at V and 1 base at J, with 9 bases in the middle. The CDR3 is 15 amino acids. Germline V gene sequence: CDR1 MNHNY, CDR2 SVGAGI (reference sequence). This chain's CDR3 is CASSYHRDSNQPQHF. The CDR3 nucleotides read TGTGCCAGCAGTTACCACAGGGACAGCAATCAGCCCCAGCATTTT.

The table lists this clonotype with many counts. The chain couples TRBV27 to TRBJ1-6; D is ambiguous. The CDR3 extends over 16 amino acids. The germline gives CDR1 MNHEY, CDR2 SMNVEV (reference sequence). V was pared by 6 bases and J by 4 bases, with 16 bases between. This CDR3 reads CASRFFRPSYNSPLHF. CDR3 nucleotides: TGTGCCAGCAGGTTTTTCCGACCGAGTTATAATTCACCCCTCCACTTT.

This clonotype was observed at least ten times. The genes are TRBV7-9 and TRBJ2-1, with 7 nucleotides matching TRBD1. There are 15 residues in the CDR3. V trimming: 11 bases; J trimming: 2 bases; junction bases outside the gene matches: 12. The germline V gene has CDR1 SEHNR and CDR2 FQNEAQ (reference sequence). CDR3 protein: CAGQPGTETYNEQFF. The CDR3 DNA is TGTGCCGGCCAACCCGGGACAGAAACCTACAATGAGCAGTTCTTC.

This clonotype was counted ten times or more. The chain uses TRBV5-6 and TRBJ2-3; 8 nucleotides agree with TRBD1. The V and J ends lost 4 bases and 3 bases, in that order; junction bases with no gene match: 13. The CDR3 extends over 17 amino acids. From germline, CDR1 is SGHDT and CDR2 YYEEEE. CDR3: CASSRIAGGSSTDTQYF. CDR3 bases: TGTGCCAGCAGCCGAATCGCAGGGGGCTCCTCGACAGATACGCAGTATTTT.

Many counts were recorded for this clonotype. This rearrangement joins TRBV20-1 to TRBJ2-3; TRBD2 might be the D (6 bases). The V gene lost 2 bases and the J gene lost 7 bases, with 16 bases spanning the gap. This CDR3 has 14 residues. CDR1 is DFQATT, CDR2 SNEGSKA, per germline (reference sequence). Here the CDR3 reads CSARLAPNLNTQYF. DNA for the CDR3: TGCAGTGCTAGACTAGCGCCTAACCTAAATACGCAGTATTTT.

Comments on this clonotype: Its ends do not fully match the called genes, so a read error is possible. CDR3 protein: CPSSLSGGYNEQFF. The CDR3 DNA sequence: TGTCCCAGCAGTTTATCAGGGGGCTACAATGAGCAGTTCTTC. This chain links TRBV28 with TRBJ2-1, with 7 bases fitting TRBD1. CDR1 and CDR2 from the germline V gene are MDHEN and SYDVKM. The CDR3 is made up of 14 amino acids.

This clonotype has a count of ten or more. V gene TRBV20-1 combines with J gene TRBJ2-7, with 10 bases aligning to TRBD2. In germline, CDR1 is DFQATT, CDR2 SNEGSKA (reference sequence). V shed 3 bases and J 5 bases; nucleotides not matched to a gene: 10. This CDR3 contains 15 residues. CDR3 residues: CSARPPLAGVHEQYF. CDR3 nucleotides: TGCAGTGCTAGGCCCCCCCTAGCGGGAGTCCACGAGCAGTACTTC.

This clonotype was counted a few times. This chain connects TRBV2 to TRBJ2-1; the match to TRBD2 covers 11 bases. The CDR3 extends over 15 amino acids. The germline V gene encodes CDR1 SNHLY and CDR2 FYNNEI. J was trimmed by 6 bases and V by 4 bases; bases with no gene match: 5. CDR3 sequence: CASSVAGGPSNEQFF. CDR3 coding DNA: TGTGCCAGCAGTGTAGCGGGAGGGCCCTCCAATGAGCAGTTCTTC.

Regarding this clonotype: A single base separates this from a much larger clone, so it may be a read error. The CDR3 ends on some other residue instead of the conserved phenylalanine or tryptophan, so this is likely a read error. This chain connects TRBV5-1 to TRBJ2-7; TRBD2 matches at 8 bases. There are 13 residues in the CDR3. The junction had 2 bases not matched to a gene; V was cut back by 0 bases and J by 6 bases. The germline gives CDR1 SGHRS, CDR2 YFSETQ. The DNA of the CDR3 is TGCGCCAGCAGCTTGGAGCTAGCGGGCGAGCAGTACTAC. Translating it yields CASSLELAGEQYY.

The chain joins TRBV11-2 to TRBJ2-1; 11 nucleotides match TRBD2. This CDR3 is 16 amino acids long. The germline V gene has CDR1 SGHAT and CDR2 FQNNGV. V lost 2 bases to trimming and J lost 6 bases; unmatched junction nucleotides: 6. CDR3 nucleotide sequence: TGTGCCAGCAGCTTACTAGCGGGAGGATCCGGCAATGAGCAGTTCTTC. Its protein product is CASSLLAGGSGNEQFF.

This clonotype appeared many times. V gene TRBV20-1 combines with J gene TRBJ2-3; 9 positions match TRBD2. Trimming cost V 7 bases and J 2 bases; bases outside gene matches: 10. The CDR3 has 15 amino acids. Germline-derived CDR1 and CDR2 are DFQATT and SNEGSKA (reference sequence). The CDR3: CSVTPIAGVTDTQYF. The CDR3 DNA sequence: TGCAGTGTCACGCCAATAGCGGGAGTCACAGATACGCAGTATTTT.

The chain combines TRBV10-2 with TRBJ2-3, with 10 bases aligning to TRBD2. Germline V gene lookup returns CDR1 WSHSY and CDR2 SAAADI. J was trimmed by 5 bases and V by 6 bases; bases with no gene match: 5. CDR3 length: 14 amino acids. The chain's CDR3 is CASRAGGLLDTQYF. The CDR3 bases are TGCGCCAGCAGAGCGGGAGGGCTACTAGATACGCAGTATTTT.

This sequence joins TRBV28 and TRBJ1-4, with D unclear. Germline loops: CDR1 MDHEN, CDR2 SYDVKM. Trimming cost V 1 base and J 3 bases, with 12 bases left between them. The CDR3 consists of 16 residues. The CDR3 bases are TGTGCCAGCAGTTTATTTAACGGACGGGCTAATGAAAAACTGTTTTTT. It is translated as CASSLFNGRANEKLFF. Variable domain in full (rest from reference TRBV28 and TRBJ1-4): DVKVTQSSRYLVKRTGEKVFLECVQDMDHENMFWYRQDPGLGLRLIYFSYDVKMKEKGDIPEGYSVSREKKERFSLILESASTNQTSMYLCASSLFNGRANEKLFFGSGTQLSVL.

This clonotype appeared a few times. The chain employs TRBV3-1 and TRBJ1-6; 9 positions match TRBD1. The CDR3 runs 17 residues. The germline gives CDR1 LGHDT, CDR2 YNNKEL (reference sequence). Unmatched junction bases numbered 17, after V lost 3 bases and J lost 14 bases. The CDR3 region has the DNA TGTGCCAGCAGCCAGGGACAGGGCTTCCTTGGAGGTTTATCCCTCCACTTT. Protein sequence: CASSQGQGFLGGLSLHF.

The chain joins TRBV20-1 to TRBJ2-1; D gene unclear. Germline lookup yields CDR1 DFQATT and CDR2 SNEGSKA (reference sequence). Deletions cut 0 bases from V and 8 bases from J, with 5 bases between. This CDR3 contains 11 residues. The CDR3 region has the DNA TGCAGTGCTAGAGAGTACCATGAGCAGTTCTTC. It codes for CSAREYHEQFF.

There are many counts of this clonotype. The rearrangement joins TRBV5-1 to TRBJ1-2; D is perhaps TRBD1 (5 bases). Germline V gene sequence: CDR1 SGHRS, CDR2 YFSETQ. The CDR3 runs 12 residues. Trimming took 0 bases from V and 7 from J, leaving 7 bases between them. For the CDR3, the DNA is TGCGCCAGCAGCTTGGGAGGGGTTGGCTACACCTTC. This gives the protein CASSLGGVGYTF.

The sample holds many counts of this clonotype. The J gene is TRBJ2-2, the V gene TRBV11-2; TRBD1 is a possible D gene (6 bases). The CDR3 spans 18 residues. CDR1 is SGHAT and CDR2 is FQNNGV in the germline V gene. The V end was cut by 4 bases, the J end by 0 bases, with 18 bases between. The CDR3 region is CASSSNGGGTSNTGELFF. For the CDR3, the DNA is TGTGCCAGCAGCTCTAATGGGGGCGGTACTTCGAACACCGGGGAGCTGTTTTTT.

This clonotype was seen many times. The J gene is TRBJ2-2, the V gene TRBV6-5; D not certain. Germline assignment: CDR1 MNHEY and CDR2 SVGAGI. Trimming cost V 6 bases and J 5 bases, with 4 bases left between them. The CDR3 is 11 amino acids. The CDR3 DNA reads as TGTGCCAGCAGGAGTACCGGGGAGCTGTTTTTT. Its translation: CASRSTGELFF.

This clonotype was counted many times. The chain couples TRBV7-2 to TRBJ1-1; maybe TRBD1 (6 bases). The CDR3 is made up of 16 amino acids. Per germline, CDR1 SGHTA and CDR2 FQGNSA. Trimming left V 0 bases short and J 4 bases short, with 15 bases between. CDR3 protein: CASSLARRGGITEAFF. In DNA, the CDR3 is TGTGCCAGCAGCTTAGCCCGCAGGGGAGGAATCACTGAAGCTTTCTTT.

The table lists this clonotype with many counts. The chain is built from TRBV29-1 and TRBJ1-5; D may be TRBD1 (5 bases). V was pared by 4 bases and J by 5 bases, with 15 bases between. Germline V gene data show CDR1 as SQVTM and CDR2 as ANQGSEA. The CDR3 runs to 14 residues. The DNA of the CDR3 is TGCAGCGTTGTTCTCCAGGGACGAGATCAGCCCCAGCATTTT. It translates to CSVVLQGRDQPQHF. Full variable domain (rest looked up from reference TRBV29-1 and TRBJ1-5): SAVISQKPSRDICQRGTSLTIQCQVDSQVTMMFWYRQQPGQSLTLIATANQGSEATYESGFVIDKFPISRPNLTFSTLTVSNMSPEDSSIYLCSVVLQGRDQPQHFGDGTRLSIL.